A single sample is the source of the 5 T cell receptor beta chains below, sequenced in a study of T cells in women clearing cervical HPV infection. Generated by immunoSEQ multiplex PCR, the TCRdb table keeps only in-frame clones and is missing some. The sample data list 20,000 to 25,000 clones. Sequencing was done on a sample of blood buffy coat. The source is a woman aged 18 to 75 with a cervical HPV16 infection that either progressed to CIN3+ or cleared (not recorded which).

Of note for this clone: The observed sequence ends 3 residues before the CDR3 terminus, with the missing tail filled in from the germline J gene. This sequence joins TRBV5-6 and TRBJ1-3, with D unclear. Germline V CDR1 and CDR2: SGHDT, YYEEEE. The V gene lost 1 base and the J gene lost 0 bases, with 8 bases spanning the gap. The CDR3 runs to 15 residues. CDR3 loop: CASSLRPFSGNTIYF. The sequenced CDR3 bases are TGTGCCAGCAGCTTGAGGCCGTTCTCTGGAAACACC.

Note on this clone: The read terminates 3 residues before the CDR3 end, so the remaining end is supplied by the germline J gene. V usage is TRBV10-3 and J usage is TRBJ2-5; 13 bases match TRBD2. CDR3 length equals 17 residues. V gave up 3 bases and J gave up 3 bases; unmatched junction bases: 7. CDR1 is ENHRY, CDR2 SYGVKD, per germline. The CDR3 bases that were read are TGTGCCATCAGTGATCCGGGACTAGCGGGGATTGAAGAGACC. Translation gives CAISDPGLAGIEET. The full CDR3 is CAISDPGLAGIEETQYF.

On this clone itself: The DNA ends 3 residues before the CDR3 does, and the rest of the CDR3 is filled in from the germline J gene. The chain combines TRBV19 with TRBJ2-7; D possibly corresponds to TRBD1 (5 bases). CDR1 is LNHDA and CDR2 is SQIVND in the germline V gene (reference sequence). This CDR3 has 16 residues. Deletions cut 2 bases from V and 3 bases from J, with 17 bases between. The CDR3 bases that were read are TGTGCCAGTAGTATATTTAAAGGGGCCGCTTTCTACGAG. Translating gives CASSIFKGAAFYE. The whole CDR3 reads CASSIFKGAAFYEQYF.

In regard to this clone: The sequence runs out 3 residues before the end of the CDR3; the remainder is reconstructed from the germline J gene. V usage is TRBV4-1 and J usage is TRBJ2-6, with TRBD2 identical over 7 bases. CDR1 MGHRA and CDR2 YSYEKL come from the germline V gene. The CDR3 covers 16 residues. V gave up 1 base and J gave up 0 bases; unmatched junction bases: 0. The sequenced CDR3 bases are TGCGCCAGCAGCCAAGCGGGGGGCTCTGGGGCCAACGTC. Translating gives CASSQAGGSGANV. The whole CDR3 is CASSQAGGSGANVLTF.

Concerning this clone itself: The read finishes 3 residues shy of the CDR3 end, and the germline J gene is used to complete it. This chain joins TRBV7-9 and TRBJ1-2; tentatively, D is TRBD1 (5 bases). The CDR3 runs 13 residues. The V gene's germline CDR1 is SEHNR and CDR2 FQNEAQ (reference sequence). V was shortened by 6 bases and J by 5 bases, with 13 bases between the two germline ends. The CDR3 loop reads CASSGQKGYGYTF. CDR3 DNA (partial): TGTGCCAGCAGTGGGCAGAAGGGGTATGGC.